This T cell receptor (beta chain) was identified during a study of shared clonotypes between healthy human individuals. With respect to this clone: Within the sample, other DNA sequences also encode this same CDR3.

V lost 2 bases and J 8 bases, leaving 15 bases between the germline ends. Per the germline V gene, CDR1 is MDHEN and CDR2 is SYDVKM. The CDR3 is 14 amino acids. Recent acute infections and vaccinations were absent in the healthy HIV-negative adult donors. Memory CD4+ cells were the fraction left after CD45RA+ naive selection. Authors' data handling: Junction-only sequences produced by ImmunoSEQ had no quality scores, so filtering differed. Profiled with immunoSEQ multiplex PCR; TCRdb holds only in-frame clones, not every one. Clonal size and the V and J genes are those of that table, whereas D and trimming came from the DNA. This sample has approximately 620,000 clones; 95% to 98% occur once, and the top ten carry approximately 0.057%.

The chain recombines TRBV28 with TRBJ1-2; D not certain. This sequence was found in a woman aged 25 to 39 in good health. What was sequenced was naive CD4+ T cells sorted from blood. Subset specified: CD45RA+ positively selected. CDR3 in DNA: TGTGCCAGCAGTTTAGTCTCTATCGGCCACGGCTACACCTTC. This encodes CASSLVSIGHGYTF.